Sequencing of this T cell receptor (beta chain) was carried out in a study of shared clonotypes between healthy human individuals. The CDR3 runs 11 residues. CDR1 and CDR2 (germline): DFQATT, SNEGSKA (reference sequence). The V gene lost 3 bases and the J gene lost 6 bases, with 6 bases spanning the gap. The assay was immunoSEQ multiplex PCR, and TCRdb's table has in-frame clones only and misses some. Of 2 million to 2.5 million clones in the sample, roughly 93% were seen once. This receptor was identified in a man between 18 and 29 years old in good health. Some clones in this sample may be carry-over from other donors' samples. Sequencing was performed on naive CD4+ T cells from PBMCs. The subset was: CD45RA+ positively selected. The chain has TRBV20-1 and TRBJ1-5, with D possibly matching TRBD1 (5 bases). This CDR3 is CSASRVQPQHF. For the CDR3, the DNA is TGCAGTGCTAGCAGGGTTCAGCCCCAGCATTTT.